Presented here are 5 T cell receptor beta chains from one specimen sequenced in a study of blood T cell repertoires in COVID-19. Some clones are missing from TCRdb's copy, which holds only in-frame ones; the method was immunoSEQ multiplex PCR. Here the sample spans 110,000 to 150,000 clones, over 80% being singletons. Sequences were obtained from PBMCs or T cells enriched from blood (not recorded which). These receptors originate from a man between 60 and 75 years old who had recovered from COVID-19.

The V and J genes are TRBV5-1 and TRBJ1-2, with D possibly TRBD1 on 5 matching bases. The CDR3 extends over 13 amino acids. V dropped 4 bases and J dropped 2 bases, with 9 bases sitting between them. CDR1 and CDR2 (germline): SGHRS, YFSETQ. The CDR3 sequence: CASSMDTNYGYTF. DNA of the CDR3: TGCGCCAGCAGCATGGACACGAACTATGGCTACACCTTC.

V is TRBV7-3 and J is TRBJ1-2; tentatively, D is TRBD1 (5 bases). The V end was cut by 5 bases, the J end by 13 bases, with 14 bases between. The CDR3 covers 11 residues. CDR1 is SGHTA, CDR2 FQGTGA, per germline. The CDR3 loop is CASSRGGVATF. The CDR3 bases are TGTGCCAGCAGCCGTGGGGGGGTCGCCACCTTC. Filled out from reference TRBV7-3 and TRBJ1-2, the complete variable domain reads GAGVSQTPSNKVTEKGKYVELRCDPISGHTALYWYRQSLGQGPEFLIYFQGTGAADDSGLPNDRFFAVRPEGSVSTLKIQRTERGDSAVYLCASSRGGVATFGSGTRLTVV.

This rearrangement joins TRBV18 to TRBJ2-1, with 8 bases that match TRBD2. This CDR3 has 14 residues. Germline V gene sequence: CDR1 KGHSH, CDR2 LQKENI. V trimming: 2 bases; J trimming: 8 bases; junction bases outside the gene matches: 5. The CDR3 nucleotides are TGTGCCAGCTCACCAGGGACTAGTAGGGATGAGCAGTTCTTC. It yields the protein CASSPGTSRDEQFF.

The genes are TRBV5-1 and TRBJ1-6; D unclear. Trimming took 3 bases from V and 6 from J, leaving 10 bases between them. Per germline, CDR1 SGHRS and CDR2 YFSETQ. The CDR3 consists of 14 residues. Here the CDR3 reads CASSSAVSNSPLHF. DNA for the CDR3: TGCGCCAGCAGCTCCGCGGTGTCTAATTCACCCCTCCACTTT.

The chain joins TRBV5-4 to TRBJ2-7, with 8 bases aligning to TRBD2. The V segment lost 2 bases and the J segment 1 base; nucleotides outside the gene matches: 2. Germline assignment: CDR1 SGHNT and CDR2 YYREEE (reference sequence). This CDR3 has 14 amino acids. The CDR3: CASSFGGRSYEQYF. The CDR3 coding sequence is TGTGCCAGCAGCTTTGGCGGGAGGTCCTACGAGCAGTACTTC.